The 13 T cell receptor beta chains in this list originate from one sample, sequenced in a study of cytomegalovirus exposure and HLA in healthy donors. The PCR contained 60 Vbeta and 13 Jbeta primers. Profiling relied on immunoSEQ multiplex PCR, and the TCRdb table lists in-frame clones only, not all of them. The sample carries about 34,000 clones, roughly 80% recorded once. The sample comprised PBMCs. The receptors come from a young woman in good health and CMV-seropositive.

This CDR3 reads CASSPLAATGELFF. CDR3 bases: TGTGCCAGCAGCCCACTAGCGGCTACCGGGGAGCTGTTTTTT. The chain is built from TRBV6-4 and TRBJ2-2; 8 nucleotides agree with TRBD2. The CDR3 sequence is 14 residues long. Germline-derived CDR1 and CDR2 are MRHNA and SNTAGT. J gave up 5 bases and V 6 bases, and 5 bases lay outside the gene matches.

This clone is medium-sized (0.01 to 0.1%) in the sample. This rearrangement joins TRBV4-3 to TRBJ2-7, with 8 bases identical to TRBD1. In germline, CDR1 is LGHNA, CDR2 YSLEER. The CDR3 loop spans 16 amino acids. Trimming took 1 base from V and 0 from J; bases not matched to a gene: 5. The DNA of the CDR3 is TGCGCCAGCAGCCAAGGGCTCGGGACAGGCTCCTACGAGCAGTACTTC. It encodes CASSQGLGTGSYEQYF.

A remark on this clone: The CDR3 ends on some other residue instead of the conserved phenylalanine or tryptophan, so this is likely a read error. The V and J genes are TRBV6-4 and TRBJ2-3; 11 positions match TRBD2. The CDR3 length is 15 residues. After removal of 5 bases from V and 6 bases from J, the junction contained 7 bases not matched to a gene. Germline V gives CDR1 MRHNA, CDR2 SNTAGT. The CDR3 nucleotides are TGTGCCAGCAGTCCCACTAGCGGGGGTGGCGATACGCAGTATCTT. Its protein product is CASSPTSGGGDTQYL.

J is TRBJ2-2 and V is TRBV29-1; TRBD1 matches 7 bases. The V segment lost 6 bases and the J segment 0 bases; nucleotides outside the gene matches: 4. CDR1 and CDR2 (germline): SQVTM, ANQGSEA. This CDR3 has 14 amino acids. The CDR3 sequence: CSVNRGSNTGELFF. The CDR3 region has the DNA TGCAGCGTGAACAGGGGTTCGAACACCGGGGAGCTGTTTTTT.

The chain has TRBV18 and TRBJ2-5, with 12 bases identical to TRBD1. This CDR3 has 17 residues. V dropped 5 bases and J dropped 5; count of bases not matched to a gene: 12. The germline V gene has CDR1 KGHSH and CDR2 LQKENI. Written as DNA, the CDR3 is TGTGCCAGCTCAACCGGGTTGGGACAGGGGGCCGCTGAGACCCAGTACTTC. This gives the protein CASSTGLGQGAAETQYF.

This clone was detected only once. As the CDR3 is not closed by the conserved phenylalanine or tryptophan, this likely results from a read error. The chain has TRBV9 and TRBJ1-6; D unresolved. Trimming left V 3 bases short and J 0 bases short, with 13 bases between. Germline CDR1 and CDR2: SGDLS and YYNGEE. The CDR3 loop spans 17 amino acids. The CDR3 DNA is TGTGCCAGCAGCGCCTTAGACACTAGCTCCTATAATTCACCCCTCCACCTT. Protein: CASSALDTSSYNSPLHL.

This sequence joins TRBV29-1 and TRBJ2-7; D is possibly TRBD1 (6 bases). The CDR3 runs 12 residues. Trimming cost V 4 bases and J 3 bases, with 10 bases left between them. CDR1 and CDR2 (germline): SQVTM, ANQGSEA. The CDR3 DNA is TGCAGCGTTGGAGGACAGAGCTACGAGCAGTACTTC. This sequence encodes CSVGGQSYEQYF.

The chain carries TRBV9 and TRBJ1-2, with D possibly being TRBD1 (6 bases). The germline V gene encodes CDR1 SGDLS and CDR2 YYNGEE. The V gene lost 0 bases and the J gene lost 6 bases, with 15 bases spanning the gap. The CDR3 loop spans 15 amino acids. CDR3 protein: CASSVATGGADGYTF. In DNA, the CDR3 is TGTGCCAGCAGCGTAGCTACGGGGGGCGCGGATGGCTACACCTTC.

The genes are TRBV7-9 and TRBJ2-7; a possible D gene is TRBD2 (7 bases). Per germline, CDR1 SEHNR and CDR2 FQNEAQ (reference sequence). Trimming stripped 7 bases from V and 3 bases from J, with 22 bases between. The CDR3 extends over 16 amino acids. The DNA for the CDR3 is TGTGCCAGCATCCCGGGGGGCAGGGATGGGGTCTACGAGCAGTACTTC. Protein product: CASIPGGRDGVYEQYF. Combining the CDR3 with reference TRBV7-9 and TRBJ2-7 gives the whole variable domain DTGVSQNPRHKITKRGQNVTFRCDPISEHNRLYWYRQTLGQGPEFLTYFQNEAQLEKSRLLSDRFSAERPKGSFSTLEIQRTEQGDSAMYLCASIPGGRDGVYEQYFGPGTRLTVT.

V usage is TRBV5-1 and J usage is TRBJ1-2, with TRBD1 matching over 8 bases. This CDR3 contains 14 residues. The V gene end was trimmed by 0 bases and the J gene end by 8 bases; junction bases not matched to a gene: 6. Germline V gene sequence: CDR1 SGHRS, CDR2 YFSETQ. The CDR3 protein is CASSLATGGDGYTF. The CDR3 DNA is TGCGCCAGCAGCTTGGCCACAGGGGGAGACGGCTACACCTTC.

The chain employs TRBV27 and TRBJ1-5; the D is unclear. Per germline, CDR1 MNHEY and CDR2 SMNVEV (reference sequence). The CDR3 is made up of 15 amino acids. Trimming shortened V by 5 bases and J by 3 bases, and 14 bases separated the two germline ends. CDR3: CASSPQTGPNQPQHF. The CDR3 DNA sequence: TGTGCCAGCAGTCCACAAACGGGTCCCAATCAGCCCCAGCATTTT.

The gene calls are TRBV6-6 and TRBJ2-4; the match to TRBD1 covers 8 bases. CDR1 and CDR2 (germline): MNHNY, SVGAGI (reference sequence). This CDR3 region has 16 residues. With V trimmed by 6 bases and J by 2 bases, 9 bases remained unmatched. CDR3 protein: CASRAGGPAPKNIQYF. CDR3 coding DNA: TGTGCCAGCAGGGCAGGGGGCCCTGCCCCCAAAAACATTCAGTACTTC.

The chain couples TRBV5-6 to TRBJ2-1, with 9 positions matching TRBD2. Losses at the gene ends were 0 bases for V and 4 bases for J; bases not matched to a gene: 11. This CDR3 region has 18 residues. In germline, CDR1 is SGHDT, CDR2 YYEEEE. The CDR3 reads CASSLAGGRAAGYNEQFF. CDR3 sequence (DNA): TGTGCCAGCAGCTTGGCCGGCGGGAGGGCCGCAGGATACAATGAGCAGTTCTTC. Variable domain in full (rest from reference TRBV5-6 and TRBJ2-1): DAGVTQSPTHLIKTRGQQVTLRCSPKSGHDTVSWYQQALGQGPQFIFQYYEEEERQRGNFPDRFSGHQFPNYSSELNVNALLLGDSALYLCASSLAGGRAAGYNEQFFGPGTRLTVL.